This T cell receptor beta chain was sequenced for a study of shared clonotypes between healthy human individuals. Overall study: Donors had three CD4 naive, three CD4 memory, two CD8 naive and one CD8 memory plate apiece.

Remarks on this clone: The target antigen is unknown.

Sorted-subset replicate PCR reactions contained roughly 210 ng DNA, corresponding to tens of thousands of T cell genomes. Repertoires were generated with immunoSEQ multiplex PCR, while TCRdb's copy carries only in-frame clones and drops some. The sample holds fewer than 2.5 million clones; approximately 93% are singletons and the top ten take 0.36%. The CDR3 runs 14 residues. The V gene lost 1 base and the J gene lost 6 bases, with 13 bases spanning the gap. Germline-derived CDR1 and CDR2 are SGHRS and YFSETQ. The study's findings and limits: Of the naive CD4 clonotypes, about 5% were shared across a handful of donors.

Healthy HIV-negative adults with no recent acute infections or vaccinations were recruited as donors. The TCR comes from a man aged 18-30 years in good health. Some clones in this sample may be carry-over from other donors' samples. V and J are TRBV5-1 and TRBJ2-5; the D is unclear. The specimen was naive CD4+ T cells from PBMCs. The subset was: CD45RA+ positively selected. The CDR3 sequence is CASSLSSSPQTQYF. CDR3 sequence (DNA): TGCGCCAGCAGCTTGAGTTCCAGCCCGCAGACCCAGTACTTC.